The entry that follows covers one T cell receptor (beta chain) sequence. Germline CDR1 is KGHSH and CDR2 is LQKENI. V lost 5 bases and J lost 5, with 10 bases in between. This CDR3 has 12 amino acids. The sample is drawn from a study of blood T cell repertoires in COVID-19. Original processing methods: Reference gene primer amplification gave estimated nucleated cell counts. The assay was immunoSEQ multiplex PCR, and TCRdb's table has in-frame clones only and misses some. V and J calls and clone size are given by that table; D and trimming were obtained from the DNA. The sample shows roughly 100,000 clones, around 81% of them seen only once.

What was sequenced was peripheral blood. This receptor was taken from a man aged 80 or over with acute or convalescent COVID-19. The chain couples TRBV18 to TRBJ2-7, with D perhaps matching TRBD1 (5 bases). CDR3 DNA sequence: TGTGCCAGCTCAGGGGCCAAGGACGAGCAGTACTTC. Its protein product is CASSGAKDEQYF.